This entry lists 21 T cell receptor beta chains sequenced from one sample in a study of blood T cell repertoires in COVID-19. This table comes from immunoSEQ multiplex PCR, and its TCRdb copy is limited to in-frame clones, with some not included. The sample includes about 290,000 clones, about nine tenths of them seen just once. The material sequenced was PBMCs or T cells enriched from blood (not recorded which). These receptors came from a woman aged 40 to 50 who had recovered from COVID-19.

V and J are TRBV5-1 and TRBJ2-5; 12 bases fit TRBD1. This CDR3 has 17 amino acids. V shed 4 bases and J 5 bases; nucleotides not matched to a gene: 12. CDR1 is SGHRS, CDR2 YFSETQ, per germline. The CDR3 is CASSPGRGTGGGETQYF. CDR3 coding DNA: TGCGCCAGCAGCCCTGGCCGCGGGACAGGGGGCGGGGAGACCCAGTACTTC.

V gene TRBV21-1 combines with J gene TRBJ2-3; the table names TRBD2, a call not compared with the DNA. TRBV21-1 is deemed a pseudogene. This CDR3 is 14 amino acids long. CDR3 sequence (DNA): TGTGCCGGATCCTGGACTAGCGGGACAGATACGCAGTATTTT. This encodes CAGSWTSGTDTQYF.

A remark on this clone: This specimen includes other DNA sequences encoding the same CDR3. V gene TRBV30 combines with J gene TRBJ1-5; D is perhaps TRBD1 (6 bases). Trimming removed 0 bases at V and 4 bases at J, with 7 bases between. Per the germline V gene, CDR1 is GTSNPN and CDR2 is SVGIG (reference sequence). The CDR3 length is 13 residues. CDR3 coding DNA: TGTGCCTGGAGTGTGGACAGAAATCAGCCCCAGCATTTT. Encoded protein: CAWSVDRNQPQHF.

The genes are TRBV7-9 and TRBJ2-1; the match to TRBD1 covers 12 bases. Per the germline V gene, CDR1 is SEHNR and CDR2 is FQNEAQ (reference sequence). The length of the CDR3 is 17 residues. Trimming took 5 bases from V and 3 from J; bases not matched to a gene: 8. In nucleotides, the CDR3 is TGTGCCAGCAGCGAGGGACAGGGGGCGCTTTTCTACAATGAGCAGTTCTTC. This codes for CASSEGQGALFYNEQFF.

The chain has TRBV5-4 and TRBJ2-1; 10 nucleotides line up with TRBD2. The CDR3 runs 18 residues. The germline gives CDR1 SGHNT, CDR2 YYREEE (reference sequence). V was clipped by 3 bases and J by 9 bases; unmatched bases: 18. CDR3 loop: CASSSGGLAGALHGEQFF. The DNA for the CDR3 is TGTGCCAGCAGCTCTGGGGGTCTAGCGGGAGCTCTACATGGTGAGCAGTTCTTC.

The chain uses TRBV2 and TRBJ2-7; no clear D gene. Trimming took 1 base from V and 5 from J, leaving 12 bases between them. Germline CDR1 reads SNHLY; CDR2 reads FYNNEI. CDR3 length equals 14 residues. The CDR3 DNA is TGTGCCAGCAGTGAAGGGTCAGGCTGGGACGAGCAGTACTTC. Protein sequence: CASSEGSGWDEQYF.

The chain carries TRBV19 and TRBJ2-7, with a tentative D call TRBD1 (6 bases). The CDR3 length is 13 residues. Germline assignment: CDR1 LNHDA and CDR2 SQIVND (reference sequence). V was pared by 0 bases and J by 3 bases, with 6 bases between. The DNA of the CDR3 is TGTGCCAGTAGTATAGACAGGGGCTACGAGCAGTACTTC. Residues: CASSIDRGYEQYF. Looking up the rest from reference TRBV19 and TRBJ2-7 gives the full variable domain: DGGITQSPKYLFRKEGQNVTLSCEQNLNHDAMYWYRQDPGQGLRLIYYSQIVNDFQKGDIAEGYSVSREKKESFPLTVTSAQKNPTAFYLCASSIDRGYEQYFGPGTRLTVT.

V and J are TRBV7-9 and TRBJ1-6; 7 bases align to TRBD1. The CDR3 spans 17 residues. Germline V gene lookup returns CDR1 SEHNR and CDR2 FQNEAQ (reference sequence). J was trimmed by 3 bases and V by 5 bases; bases with no gene match: 10. In DNA, the CDR3 is TGTGCCAGCAGCCCCCGGGACAGTTCCAACTATAATTCACCCCTCCACTTT. Amino acid sequence: CASSPRDSSNYNSPLHF.

The rearrangement joins TRBV7-3 to TRBJ1-2; D is perhaps TRBD1 (6 bases). The germline V gene has CDR1 SGHTA and CDR2 FQGTGA. The CDR3 extends over 13 amino acids. V lost 3 bases and J 7 bases, leaving 12 bases between the germline ends. The chain's CDR3 is CASSFPGALGYTF. DNA of the CDR3: TGTGCCAGCAGCTTCCCAGGGGCGCTTGGCTACACCTTC. Supplemented by reference TRBV7-3 and TRBJ1-2, the full variable domain reads GAGVSQTPSNKVTEKGKYVELRCDPISGHTALYWYRQSLGQGPEFLIYFQGTGAADDSGLPNDRFFAVRPEGSVSTLKIQRTERGDSAVYLCASSFPGALGYTFGSGTRLTVV.

The CDR3 DNA is TGCAGCGTTGGGGACAGGGCTAGCAATCAGCCCCAGCATTTT. Its translation: CSVGDRASNQPQHF. This chain joins TRBV29-1 and TRBJ1-5, with TRBD1 identical over 9 bases. The V and J ends lost 4 bases and 0 bases, in that order; junction bases with no gene match: 1. The germline gives CDR1 SQVTM, CDR2 ANQGSEA. The CDR3 sequence is 14 residues long. Full variable domain (missing parts from reference TRBV29-1 and TRBJ1-5): SAVISQKPSRDICQRGTSLTIQCQVDSQVTMMFWYRQQPGQSLTLIATANQGSEATYESGFVIDKFPISRPNLTFSTLTVSNMSPEDSSIYLCSVGDRASNQPQHFGDGTRLSIL.

V usage is TRBV12-3 or TRBV12-4 and J usage is TRBJ2-7, with 8 bases that match TRBD1. The ends lost 6 bases at V and 6 bases at J; junction bases unmatched: 4. The CDR3 covers 12 residues. The CDR3 spells CASRRQGREQYF. For the CDR3, the DNA is TGTGCCAGCAGACGACAGGGGCGCGAGCAGTACTTC.

About this clone: The same CDR3 arises from other DNA sequences in this sample as well. The V and J genes are TRBV3-1 (or the pseudogene TRBV3-2) and TRBJ1-1, with no clear D. From germline, CDR1 is LGHDT and CDR2 YNNKEL (reference sequence). The CDR3 length is 11 residues. The V and J ends lost 1 base and 6 bases respectively, with 3 bases between them. The CDR3 DNA follows: TGTGCCAGCAGCCAAGCTTCTGAAGCTTTCTTT. This translates into CASSQASEAFF.

V usage is TRBV28 and J usage is TRBJ1-4, with 10 bases identical to TRBD1. J gave up 7 bases and V 5 bases, and 7 bases lay outside the gene matches. Germline-derived CDR1 and CDR2 are MDHEN and SYDVKM. The CDR3 is 15 residues long. The CDR3: CASSGQGGEREKLFF. The CDR3 DNA is TGTGCCAGCAGTGGACAGGGGGGAGAACGTGAAAAACTGTTTTTT.

The chain couples TRBV30 to TRBJ2-3, with a tentative D call TRBD1 (6 bases). Trimming removed 4 bases from V and 4 bases from J, with 15 bases in between. The CDR3 has 14 amino acids. Germline lookup yields CDR1 GTSNPN and CDR2 SVGIG (reference sequence). Written as DNA, the CDR3 is TGTGCCTGGACCCCGTCAGGGGAAGCAGATACGCAGTATTTT. The encoded protein is CAWTPSGEADTQYF.

The rearrangement uses TRBV20-1 and TRBJ2-7; no clear D gene. The germline V gene encodes CDR1 DFQATT and CDR2 SNEGSKA (reference sequence). This CDR3 is built from 13 residues. V lost 3 bases, J lost 2 bases, and 11 bases lay in between. CDR3 nucleotides: TGCAGTGCTAGTCTTAACCGAGCCTACGAGCAGTACTTC. As protein: CSASLNRAYEQYF.

This chain uses TRBV4-3 with TRBJ2-3; D is perhaps TRBD2 (7 bases). The CDR3 is made up of 18 amino acids. V lost 3 bases and J 3 bases, leaving 22 bases between the germline ends. Germline assignment: CDR1 LGHNA and CDR2 YSLEER. The CDR3 region is CASSQGGADGSFTDTQYF. CDR3 bases: TGCGCCAGCAGCCAGGGGGGGGCGGACGGGAGTTTTACAGATACGCAGTATTTT.

This chain uses TRBV19 with TRBJ1-1; D not resolved. Trimming took off 7 bases at V and 7 bases at J, with 13 bases between the two ends. The CDR3 has 12 residues. The germline V gene encodes CDR1 LNHDA and CDR2 SQIVND (reference sequence). The DNA for the CDR3 is TGTGCCAGTAAAAACAGATTAATTGAAGCTTTCTTT. Residues: CASKNRLIEAFF.

This clone was seen more than once but under ten times. J is TRBJ1-3 and V is TRBV6-5; D is unresolved. CDR3 size: 15 residues. V lost 0 bases and J lost 3, with 9 bases in between. CDR1 and CDR2 (germline): MNHEY, SVGAGI. The CDR3 DNA is TGTGCCAGCAGTTACTCGGAGGAGGATGGAAACACCATATATTTT. As protein: CASSYSEEDGNTIYF.

This clone was found once. The chain has TRBV9 and TRBJ2-1, with 10 nucleotides matching TRBD2. CDR3 length: 16 amino acids. The germline V gene has CDR1 SGDLS and CDR2 YYNGEE. J lost 9 bases, V lost 2 bases, and 11 bases had no gene match. In DNA form, the CDR3 reads TGTGCCAGCAGCGTCCAATCGAGGCTAGCGGGAGTTGAGCAGTTCTTC. It encodes CASSVQSRLAGVEQFF. The whole variable domain, filled in from reference TRBV9 and TRBJ2-1, reads DSGVTQTPKHLITATGQRVTLRCSPRSGDLSVYWYQQSLDQGLQFLIQYYNGEERAKGNILERFSAQQFPDLHSELNLSSLELGDSALYFCASSVQSRLAGVEQFFGPGTRLTVL.

The rearrangement links TRBV6-5 to TRBJ2-1; no definite D call. CDR3 length: 15 residues. Trimming removed 3 bases from V and 1 base from J, with 10 bases in between. Germline CDR1 reads MNHEY; CDR2 reads SVGAGI. CDR3 DNA: TGTGCCAGCAGTTATGGCTTCGGGTCCTACAATGAGCAGTTCTTC. As protein: CASSYGFGSYNEQFF.

V is TRBV4-1 and J is TRBJ2-7; D possibly corresponds to TRBD2 (6 bases). V was shortened by 0 bases and J by 4 bases, with 19 bases between the two germline ends. The CDR3 totals 17 residues. Germline V gives CDR1 MGHRA, CDR2 YSYEKL. The CDR3 coding sequence is TGCGCCAGCAGCCAAGATCGAGGGGCGGGATGGGGATACGAGCAGTACTTC. This encodes CASSQDRGAGWGYEQYF.